Sequencing of this T cell receptor (beta chain) was carried out in a study of blood T cell repertoires in COVID-19. Study-level background: Some COVID-19 samples were acute and others convalescent; all came from the United States, Italy and Spain. T cells, B-cell-depleted T cells, or PBMCs supplied cDNA or gDNA.

How the authors handled the data: Estimates of nucleated cell counts were drawn from the amplification of reference gene primers. The repertoire was sequenced with immunoSEQ multiplex PCR; TCRdb's copy has only in-frame clones and lacks some. V and J calls and clone size are copied from that table; D and trimming were computed from the DNA. This sample has some 250,000 clones, with 88% found just once. The CDR3 has 17 residues. Germline V gene lookup returns CDR1 LGHNA and CDR2 YSLEER. The V end lost 0 bases, the J end lost 7 bases, and 18 bases lay between the germline ends. V gene TRBV4-3 combines with J gene TRBJ1-4; a possible D gene is TRBD1 (6 bases). This TCR derives from a human donor in a cohort sampled during active COVID-19. Sequenced input: peripheral blood. CDR3 coding DNA: TGCGCCAGCAGCCAAGATCAAGGGGCAGGGGTGGTTGAAAAACTGTTTTTT. This sequence encodes CASSQDQGAGVVEKLFF.